This T cell receptor (beta chain) emerged from a study of cytomegalovirus exposure and HLA in healthy donors. Between the trimmed V and J ends, which lost 6 bases and 1 base, there was a span of 18 bases. This CDR3 has 16 residues. Germline V gene data show CDR1 as LNHDA and CDR2 as SQIVND (reference sequence). In regard to this clone: Its antigen is not known.

Whole-study findings and limits: The presence/absence work took it that sequencing depth was about the same across donors.

Use of 60 Vbeta and 13 Jbeta primers characterized the PCR. Original handling: Later reanalysis found 75 million to 100 million unique TCR beta chains, some 10 million of them shared. Using immunoSEQ multiplex PCR, the repertoire was profiled, and TCRdb retains in-frame clones only, with some absent. The D gene and trimming were derived from the DNA, and the V and J assignments and clone size from that table. The data show roughly 120,000 clones, around 67% seen once. Sequences were obtained from PBMCs. The rearrangement joins TRBV19 to TRBJ1-1; perhaps TRBD1 as D (6 bases). The receptor comes from a man in his sixties in good health and CMV-seropositive. This chain's CDR3 is CASSPRVRGRNTEAFF. The CDR3 bases are TGTGCCAGTAGCCCACGAGTCAGGGGTAGGAACACTGAAGCTTTCTTT.